This T cell receptor beta chain was retrieved from a study of shared clonotypes between healthy human individuals. Between the trimmed V and J ends, which lost 5 bases and 5 bases, there was a span of 28 bases. The CDR3 consists of 19 residues. CDR1 and CDR2 (germline): SGHAT, FQDESV (reference sequence). Positive CCR7 selection of CD45RO-negative cells yielded the naive CD8 cells, and terminally differentiated effector memory CD45RA+ cells were excluded. As regards this clone: Antigen specificity is unknown.

The assay was immunoSEQ multiplex PCR, and TCRdb's table has in-frame clones only and misses some. The sample contains approximately 840,000 clones, 90% to 97% of which appear only once. General study results and limits: It was observed that 5% to 6% of naive CD4 clonotypes were shared across a handful of donors. A small donor pool kept down the genetic and exposure-history diversity that was represented.

The sample comprised naive CD8+ T cells sorted from blood. The source of this sequence is a man between 25 and 39 years old in good health. The chain links TRBV11-1 to TRBJ2-4; D is perhaps TRBD1 (6 bases). The CDR3 nucleotides are TGTGCCAGCAGCCCCCGTCCCGGGACACGGACTCTTGCCGAAAACATTCAGTACTTC. It specifies CASSPRPGTRTLAENIQYF. Based on the CDR3 plus reference TRBV11-1 and TRBJ2-4, the full variable domain is EAEVAQSPRYKITEKSQAVAFWCDPISGHATLYWYRQILGQGPELLVQFQDESVVDDSQLPKDRFSAERLKGVDSTLKIQPAELGDSAMYLCASSPRPGTRTLAENIQYFGAGTRLSVL.